One and the same sample provided the 2 T cell receptor beta chains below, sequenced in a study of T cells in Graves' hyperthyroidism and ophthalmopathy. The source material, RNA transcripts, was used to amplify TCR beta CDR3 regions. Initially, a first-round RT-PCR of the TCR CDR3 employed the HTBI primer set. Using its own MiXCR run on the multiplex PCR reads, TCRdb lists one record per CDR3 protein. The sample has approximately 400,000 distinct CDR3 sequences, approximately 20% seen once; the top ten hold around 3.4%. The sample was blood. These receptors were obtained from a woman aged 18 to 35 with Graves' hyperthyroidism.

The J gene is TRBJ2-5, the V gene TRBV15, with D maybe TRBD2 (6 bases). This CDR3 has 15 amino acids. The germline gives CDR1 LNHNV, CDR2 YYDKDF (reference sequence). Trimming removed 3 bases from V and 4 bases from J, with 15 bases in between. CDR3 protein: CATSSLAGSLETQYF. CDR3 coding DNA: TGTGCCACCAGCAGCTTAGCCGGGAGTTTAGAGACCCAGTACTTC.

The table lists this clonotype with many counts. The genes are TRBV6-1 and TRBJ1-5; TRBD1 might be the D (6 bases). The germline gives CDR1 MNHNS, CDR2 SASEGT. This CDR3 comprises 15 residues. Trimming shortened V by 6 bases and J by 5 bases, and 17 bases separated the two germline ends. The CDR3 bases are TGTGCCAGCAGGGGGGGGGCAGGAAAAGATCAGCCCCAGCATTTT. Its protein product is CASRGGAGKDQPQHF.